This T cell receptor beta chain is from a study of T cells in women clearing cervical HPV infection. Turning to this clone: The CDR3 end lies 3 residues beyond the end of the read and is filled in from the germline J gene.

The trim removed 4 bases at V and 9 bases at J, leaving 5 bases unmatched. CDR1 MNHNS and CDR2 SASEGT come from the germline V gene. The CDR3 is 13 residues long. Only in-frame clones appear in the TCRdb table, and some are missing; sequencing was by immunoSEQ multiplex PCR. Its table records tens of thousands of clones. This chain uses TRBV6-1 with TRBJ1-4; 7 nucleotides line up with TRBD1. Specimen: blood buffy coat. The sequence was obtained from a woman between 18 and 70 years old with a cervical HPV16 infection that either progressed to CIN3+ or cleared (not recorded which). CDR3 DNA, as far as it was read: TGTGCCAGCAGTGGTCGGGACAGTAAAAAA. Amino acid sequence: CASSGRDSKK. The full CDR3 reads CASSGRDSKKLFF.